This entry concerns a single T cell receptor (beta chain). Original data processing: From reference gene primer amplification, estimates of nucleated cell counts were derived. Clones were read by immunoSEQ multiplex PCR, and TCRdb kept only the in-frame ones, dropping some. The DNA gave D and trimming, while V, J and clone size come from that table. This sample has nearly 200,000 clones, with 80% to 90% found just once. This record comes from a study of blood T cell repertoires in COVID-19. Study-level information: Donors in the United States, Italy and Spain gave samples during acute or convalescent COVID-19. T cells, B-cell-depleted T cells, or PBMCs supplied cDNA or gDNA.

The specimen was peripheral blood. The receptor was isolated from a human donor in a cohort sampled during active COVID-19.

The CDR3 nucleotides are TGTGCCAGCATGGCAGGACTAAGCACAGATACGCAGTATTTT. Amino acid sequence: CASMAGLSTDTQYF. This rearrangement joins TRBV9 to TRBJ2-3; D is possibly TRBD2 (6 bases). V shed 6 bases and J shed 0 bases, with 11 bases lying between them. The CDR3 runs 14 residues. Germline V CDR1 and CDR2: SGDLS, YYNGEE.